The entry below describes one T cell receptor (beta chain). The antigen remains undetermined. The study ran its PCR with 60 Vbeta and 13 Jbeta primers. Profiled with immunoSEQ multiplex PCR; TCRdb holds only in-frame clones, not every one. Counted here are around 170,000 clones, about 81% occurring once; the ten biggest clones make up about 0.8%. This specimen belongs to a study of cytomegalovirus exposure and HLA in healthy donors. Findings and limits, study-wide: By HLA locus, TCR association rates varied in a later analysis, with DRB1 showing the most and HLA-C the fewest. In a later analysis, TCR beta V- and J-gene trimming was associated with a missense DCLRE1C variant. A later analysis found common viral pathogens apparently linked to several of the most significant clusters. A later analysis found most CMV-associated TCR beta chains apparently HLA-restricted.

Germline V gives CDR1 MNHNY, CDR2 SVGAGI (reference sequence). The CDR3 contains 14 residues. Trimming took 5 bases from V and 0 from J, leaving 10 bases between them. The chain joins TRBV6-6 to TRBJ1-1; D is possibly TRBD1 (6 bases). The receptor comes from a woman in her late teens or twenties in good health and CMV-seronegative. What was sequenced was PBMCs. The CDR3 bases are TGTGCCAGCAGTCTCCAGGGGATGAACACTGAAGCTTTCTTT. This codes for CASSLQGMNTEAFF.